This TCR beta chain was retrieved from a study of shared clonotypes between healthy human individuals. Study background: The composition of the donors was a couple of women and a few men aged 18 to 49.

The assay used deep level. Produced via immunoSEQ multiplex PCR; TCRdb's table is partial and in-frame only. Of over a million clones in the sample, under 80% were seen once. Those who donated, Caucasian adults without exception, all lived in Nashville, Tennessee. General observations from the study: Sampling used blood alone; tissue repertoires probably differ.

Comments on this clone: As yet, its antigen is unknown.

The clonotype originates from a man younger than 30 in good health. Sequencing input: memory CD4+ T cells sorted from blood. Sample subset: CD45RA-negative fraction.

CDR3 nucleotide sequence: TGTGCCAGTAGCCCCCGGCGGGGTGCTGGGGCCAACGTCCTGACTTTC. Translation gives CASSPRRGAGANVLTF. V usage is TRBV19 and J usage is TRBJ2-6, with TRBD2 as a possible D gene (6 bases). Germline values: CDR1 LNHDA, CDR2 SQIVND (reference sequence). CDR3 length: 16 amino acids. The V end lost 6 bases, the J end lost 2 bases, and 14 bases lay between the germline ends. Full variable domain (remainder filled in from reference TRBV19 and TRBJ2-6): DGGITQSPKYLFRKEGQNVTLSCEQNLNHDAMYWYRQDPGQGLRLIYYSQIVNDFQKGDIAEGYSVSREKKESFPLTVTSAQKNPTAFYLCASSPRRGAGANVLTFGAGSRLTVL.